This T cell receptor beta chain comes out of a study of blood T cell repertoires in COVID-19. CDR1 is LNHDA, CDR2 SQIVND, per germline (reference sequence). Losses at the gene ends were 4 bases for V and 0 bases for J; bases not matched to a gene: 11. The CDR3 loop spans 18 amino acids. Here immunoSEQ multiplex PCR was the method, and the copy in TCRdb shows in-frame clones only, minus some. Among roughly 150,000 clones listed, roughly four fifths were seen once. This receptor was identified in a man between 60 and 75 years old with active or convalescent COVID-19. The chain couples TRBV19 to TRBJ1-5; TRBD1 matches 8 bases. Sequencing was done on a sample of peripheral blood. CDR3 bases: TGTGCCAGTAGTACCACCGGGACAGGAGGCTATAGCAATCAGCCCCAGCATTTT. Translated: CASSTTGTGGYSNQPQHF. Full variable domain (missing parts from reference TRBV19 and TRBJ1-5): DGGITQSPKYLFRKEGQNVTLSCEQNLNHDAMYWYRQDPGQGLRLIYYSQIVNDFQKGDIAEGYSVSREKKESFPLTVTSAQKNPTAFYLCASSTTGTGGYSNQPQHFGDGTRLSIL.